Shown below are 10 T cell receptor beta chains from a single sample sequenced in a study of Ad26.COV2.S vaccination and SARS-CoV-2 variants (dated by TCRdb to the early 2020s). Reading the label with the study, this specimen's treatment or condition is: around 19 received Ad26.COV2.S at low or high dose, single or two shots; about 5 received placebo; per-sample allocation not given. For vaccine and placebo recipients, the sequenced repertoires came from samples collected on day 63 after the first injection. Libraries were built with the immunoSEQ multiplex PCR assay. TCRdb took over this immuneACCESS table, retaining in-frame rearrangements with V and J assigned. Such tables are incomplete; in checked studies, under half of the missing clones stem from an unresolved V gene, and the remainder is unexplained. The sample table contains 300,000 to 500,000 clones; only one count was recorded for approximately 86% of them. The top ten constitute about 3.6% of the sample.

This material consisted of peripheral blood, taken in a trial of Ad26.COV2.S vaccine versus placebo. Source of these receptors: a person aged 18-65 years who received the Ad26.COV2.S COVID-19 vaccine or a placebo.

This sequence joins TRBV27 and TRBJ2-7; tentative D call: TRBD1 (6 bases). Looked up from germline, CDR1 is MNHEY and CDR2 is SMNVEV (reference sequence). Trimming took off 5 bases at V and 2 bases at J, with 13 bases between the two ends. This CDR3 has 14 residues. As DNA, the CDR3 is TGTGCCAGCAGTCTTCTACAGGGAACCTACGAGCAGTACTTC. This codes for CASSLLQGTYEQYF.

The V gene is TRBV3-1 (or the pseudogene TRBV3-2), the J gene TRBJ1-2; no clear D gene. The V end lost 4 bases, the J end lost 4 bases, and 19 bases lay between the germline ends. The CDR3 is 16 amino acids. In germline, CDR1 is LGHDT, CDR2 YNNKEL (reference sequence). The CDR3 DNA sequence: TGTGCCAGCAGCCGTTCAGTTAAGGTTGGGATCTATGGCTACACCTTC. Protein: CASSRSVKVGIYGYTF.

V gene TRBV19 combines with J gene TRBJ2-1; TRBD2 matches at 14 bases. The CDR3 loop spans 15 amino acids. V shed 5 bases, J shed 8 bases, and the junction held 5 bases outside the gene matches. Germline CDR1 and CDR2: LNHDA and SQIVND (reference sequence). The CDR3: CASSGTSGGMYEQFF. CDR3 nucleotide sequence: TGTGCCAGTAGTGGGACTAGCGGGGGTATGTATGAGCAGTTCTTC.

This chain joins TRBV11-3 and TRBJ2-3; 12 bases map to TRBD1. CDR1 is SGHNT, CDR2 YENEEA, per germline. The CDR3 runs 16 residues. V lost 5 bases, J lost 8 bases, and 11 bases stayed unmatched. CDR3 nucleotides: TGTGCCAGCAGCAACCAAGTCCCGGGACAGGGGGCTACGCAGTATTTT. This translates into CASSNQVPGQGATQYF.

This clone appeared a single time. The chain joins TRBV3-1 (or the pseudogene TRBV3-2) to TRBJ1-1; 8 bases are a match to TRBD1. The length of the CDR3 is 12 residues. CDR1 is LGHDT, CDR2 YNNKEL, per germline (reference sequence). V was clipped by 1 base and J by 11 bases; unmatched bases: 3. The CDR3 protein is CASSQAGGNAFF. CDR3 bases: TGTGCCAGCAGCCAAGCAGGGGGCAACGCTTTCTTT.

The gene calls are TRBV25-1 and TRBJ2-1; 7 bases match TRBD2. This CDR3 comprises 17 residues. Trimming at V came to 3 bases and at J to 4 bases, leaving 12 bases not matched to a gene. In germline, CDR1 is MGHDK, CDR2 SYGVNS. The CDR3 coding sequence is TGTGCCAGCAGTGATACGACTAGCTGGGCCCTATACAATGAGCAGTTCTTC. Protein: CASSDTTSWALYNEQFF.

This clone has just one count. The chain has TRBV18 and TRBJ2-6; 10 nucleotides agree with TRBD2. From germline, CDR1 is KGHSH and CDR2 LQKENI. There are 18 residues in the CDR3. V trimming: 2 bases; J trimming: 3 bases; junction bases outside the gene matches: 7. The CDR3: CASSPKSGGANGANVLTF. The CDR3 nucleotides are TGTGCCAGCTCACCAAAGAGCGGGGGGGCTAATGGGGCCAACGTCCTGACTTTC.

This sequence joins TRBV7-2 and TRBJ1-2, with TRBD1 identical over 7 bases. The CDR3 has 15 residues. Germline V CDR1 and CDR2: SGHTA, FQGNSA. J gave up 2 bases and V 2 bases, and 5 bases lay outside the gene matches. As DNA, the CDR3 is TGTGCCAGCAGCTTACAGCGGGACAGCAACTATGGCTACACCTTC. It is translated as CASSLQRDSNYGYTF.

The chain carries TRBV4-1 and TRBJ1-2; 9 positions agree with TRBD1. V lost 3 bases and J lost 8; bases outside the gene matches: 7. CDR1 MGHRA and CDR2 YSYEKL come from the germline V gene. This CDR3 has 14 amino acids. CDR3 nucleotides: TGCGCCAGCAGCCAGCCCACAGGGGGCCGGGGCTACACCTTC. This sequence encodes CASSQPTGGRGYTF.

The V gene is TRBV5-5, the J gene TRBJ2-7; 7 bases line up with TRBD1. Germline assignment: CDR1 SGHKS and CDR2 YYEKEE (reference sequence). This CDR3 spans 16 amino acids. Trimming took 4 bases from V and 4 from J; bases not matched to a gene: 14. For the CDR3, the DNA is TGTGCCAGCAGCCCCCGACAGGGACACCCCCGGTACGAGCAGTACTTC. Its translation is CASSPRQGHPRYEQYF.